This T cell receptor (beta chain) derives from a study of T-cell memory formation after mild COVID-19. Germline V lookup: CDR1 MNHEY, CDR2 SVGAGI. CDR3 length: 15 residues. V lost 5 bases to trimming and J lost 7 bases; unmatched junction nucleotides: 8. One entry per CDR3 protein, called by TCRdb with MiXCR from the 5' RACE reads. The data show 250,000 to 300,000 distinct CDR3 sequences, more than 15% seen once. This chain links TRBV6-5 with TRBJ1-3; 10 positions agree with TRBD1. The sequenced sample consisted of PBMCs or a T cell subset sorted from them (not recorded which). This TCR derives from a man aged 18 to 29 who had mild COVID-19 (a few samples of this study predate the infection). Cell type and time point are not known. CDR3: CASSPRDRGTNTIYF. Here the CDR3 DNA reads TGTGCCAGCAGTCCCCGGGACAGGGGTACCAACACCATATATTTT.